The 17 T cell receptor beta chains below were found in one sample sequenced in a study of blood T cells in healthy people across ages. Primed by a sample-barcoded 5' primer and a J-beta primer mix, a second PCR proceeded for roughly 7 to 11 cycles. MiXCR, applied by TCRdb to the 5' RACE reads, yields one record per CDR3 protein. Among 750,000 to 950,000 distinct CDR3 sequences listed, roughly 50% were seen once. The specimen sequenced was blood. Source of these receptors: an elderly man in good health.

This clonotype has ten or more counts. This sequence joins TRBV2 and TRBJ2-5, with 9 bases aligning to TRBD2. CDR1 and CDR2 from the germline V gene are SNHLY and FYNNEI. The CDR3 runs to 16 residues. With 1 base clipped from V and 7 bases from J, the junction kept 10 bases outside the gene matches. The CDR3 here is CASSEGSGRIKGTQYF. The CDR3 coding sequence is TGTGCCAGCAGTGAAGGGAGCGGGAGGATCAAGGGGACCCAGTACTTC.

Here the CDR3 DNA reads TGCGCCAGCAGCTTGGCCGGGGAACAAACGAACACTGAAGCTTTCTTT. Residues: CASSLAGEQTNTEAFF. The rearrangement joins TRBV5-1 to TRBJ1-1; D uncertain. The germline V gene has CDR1 SGHRS and CDR2 YFSETQ. Between the trimmed V and J ends, which lost 0 bases and 1 base, there was a span of 13 bases. The CDR3 length is 16 residues. The full variable domain, its missing parts supplied by reference TRBV5-1 and TRBJ1-1, is KAGVTQTPRYLIKTRGQQVTLSCSPISGHRSVSWYQQTPGQGLQFLFEYFSETQRNKGNFPGRFSGRQFSNSRSEMNVSTLELGDSALYLCASSLAGEQTNTEAFFGQGTRLTVV.

This clonotype was seen a handful of times. This chain uses TRBV5-1 with TRBJ1-1; D ambiguous. Germline CDR1 and CDR2: SGHRS and YFSETQ. V was cut by 0 bases and J by 0 bases, with 6 bases left in between. The CDR3 sequence is 14 residues long. The CDR3 DNA follows: TGCGCCAGCAGCTTGGAGCGGTTGAACACTGAAGCTTTCTTT. It codes for CASSLERLNTEAFF.

This clonotype was seen once. This chain joins TRBV5-5 and TRBJ2-1, with a weak D call TRBD2 (6 bases). Germline CDR1 is SGHKS and CDR2 is YYEKEE (reference sequence). V was clipped by 4 bases and J by 9 bases, with 20 bases between them. This CDR3 is 15 amino acids long. The CDR3 loop is CASSPRPGAVSEQFF. DNA of the CDR3: TGTGCCAGCAGCCCCCGGCCGGGAGCTGTAAGTGAGCAGTTCTTC.

The chain has TRBV20-1 and TRBJ2-1; unclear D gene. Germline CDR1 DFQATT, CDR2 SNEGSKA (reference sequence). The CDR3 covers 16 residues. Deletions cut 0 bases from V and 0 bases from J, with 12 bases between. CDR3 loop: CSARDFGRSSYNEQFF. The CDR3 nucleotides are TGCAGTGCTAGAGATTTTGGGCGGAGCTCCTACAATGAGCAGTTCTTC.

CDR3 region: CASSFRQGAGNEKLFF. The CDR3 DNA sequence: TGTGCCAGCAGCTTCAGACAGGGGGCGGGTAATGAAAAACTGTTTTTT. The chain recombines TRBV7-6 with TRBJ1-4; 10 bases map to TRBD1. The CDR3 contains 16 residues. The V segment lost 3 bases and the J segment 4 bases; nucleotides outside the gene matches: 5. The germline V gene encodes CDR1 SGHVS and CDR2 FNYEAQ.

The chain couples TRBV20-1 to TRBJ2-4; D possibly corresponds to TRBD1 (6 bases). The V gene lost 3 bases and the J gene lost 7 bases, with 16 bases spanning the gap. CDR3 length equals 14 residues. CDR1 is DFQATT and CDR2 is SNEGSKA in the germline V gene (reference sequence). The CDR3 DNA reads as TGCAGTGCTAGTACACAGGGTGAAGTGAACATTCAGTACTTC. It is translated as CSASTQGEVNIQYF.

In its sample, this clonotype was seen a few times. The genes are TRBV21-1 and TRBJ2-5; the DNA was not compared with TRBD1, the D call given in the table. TRBV21-1 corresponds to a pseudogene. The CDR3 has 14 amino acids. CDR3 residues: CATPIQGIQETQYF. In nucleotides, the CDR3 is TGTGCCACCCCAATACAGGGAATCCAAGAGACCCAGTACTTC.

V is TRBV5-5 and J is TRBJ2-6; D possibly corresponds to TRBD1 (6 bases). Germline CDR1 and CDR2: SGHKS and YYEKEE (reference sequence). Deletions cut 1 base from V and 0 bases from J, with 11 bases between. CDR3 length: 17 amino acids. DNA of the CDR3: TGTGCCAGCAGCTTGCGGGACATAGGCTCTGGGGCCAACGTCCTGACTTTC. This sequence encodes CASSLRDIGSGANVLTF.

The rearrangement links TRBV20-1 to TRBJ2-7, with 9 bases fitting TRBD2. Trimming cost V 0 bases and J 3 bases; bases outside gene matches: 3. The CDR3 spans 14 residues. Germline V gene lookup returns CDR1 DFQATT and CDR2 SNEGSKA (reference sequence). The CDR3 protein is CSARDSGSVYEQYF. As DNA, the CDR3 is TGCAGTGCTAGAGATAGCGGGAGTGTCTACGAGCAGTACTTC.

This rearrangement joins TRBV27 to TRBJ2-3; D perhaps matches TRBD2 (7 bases). V was cut by 5 bases and J by 3 bases, with 18 bases left in between. The CDR3 totals 16 residues. The germline V gene encodes CDR1 MNHEY and CDR2 SMNVEV (reference sequence). CDR3 protein: CASSPLGGGKTDTQYF. For the CDR3, the DNA is TGTGCCAGCAGTCCACTAGGGGGGGGGAAAACAGATACGCAGTATTTT.

This clonotype was observed a few times. The rearrangement joins TRBV2 to TRBJ2-5; D remains ambiguous. The CDR3 contains 12 residues. Trimming shortened V by 8 bases and J by 5 bases, and 12 bases separated the two germline ends. Germline CDR1 SNHLY, CDR2 FYNNEI. CDR3 residues: CASPSQGETQYF. The DNA for the CDR3 is TGTGCCAGCCCCAGCCAAGGGGAGACCCAGTACTTC.

V and J are TRBV20-1 and TRBJ2-6; TRBD1 matches at 7 bases. The CDR3 has 17 amino acids. Germline V CDR1 and CDR2: DFQATT, SNEGSKA (reference sequence). CDR3 region: CSAKPQGSLSGANVLTF. The CDR3 nucleotides read TGCAGCGCCAAACCACAGGGGTCCCTCTCTGGGGCCAACGTCCTGACTTTC.

Written as DNA, the CDR3 is TGCAGTGCTAGAGATGCGAGACATCTGAACTATGGCTACACCTTC. As protein: CSARDARHLNYGYTF. The V and J genes are TRBV20-1 and TRBJ1-2; D is unclear. Germline V lookup: CDR1 DFQATT, CDR2 SNEGSKA (reference sequence). The CDR3 covers 15 residues. Deletions cut 0 bases from V and 2 bases from J, with 13 bases between.

The count of this clonotype is one. A much larger clone differs from this one at a single base, so this may be a read error. This chain uses TRBV7-9 with TRBJ2-6; the match to TRBD2 covers 8 bases. Germline CDR1 SEHNR, CDR2 FQNEAQ (reference sequence). CDR3 size: 15 residues. CDR3 bases: TGTGCCAGCAGCCGGGGGGGAAGTGGGGCCAACGTCCCGACTTTC. Its translation: CASSRGGSGANVPTF.

V gene TRBV12-3 or TRBV12-4 combines with J gene TRBJ2-1; TRBD2 aligns across 8 bases. V dropped 2 bases and J dropped 2; count of bases not matched to a gene: 2. This CDR3 is built from 15 residues. In DNA, the CDR3 is TGTGCCAGCAGTTTAATGGGACTAGCCTACAATGAGCAGTTCTTC. This codes for CASSLMGLAYNEQFF.

In its sample, this clonotype was seen a few times. The chain recombines TRBV4-1 with TRBJ1-5; D gene uncertain. Looked up from germline, CDR1 is MGHRA and CDR2 is YSYEKL. This CDR3 is built from 16 residues. V was shortened by 0 bases and J by 1 base, with 10 bases between the two germline ends. CDR3 sequence reads: CASSQEGVRSNQPQHF. CDR3 in DNA: TGCGCCAGCAGCCAAGAAGGTGTTAGGAGCAATCAGCCCCAGCATTTT.